This T cell receptor (beta chain) was sequenced in a study of OX40 agonist ivuxolimab in advanced cancers. Comments on this clone: Its antigen is undetermined.

Libraries were prepared by immunoSEQ multiplex PCR; TCRdb keeps only in-frame clonotypes and omits some of them. The data show roughly 51,000 clones, approximately 88% seen once. Study-level results: Among the lowest peripheral clonal expansion occurred in 0.1-3.0 mg/kg partial responders.

The CDR3 is 12 amino acids. The chain recombines TRBV1 with TRBJ1-2. TRBV1 is shown as a pseudogene. Sequenced here: CD4+ or CD8+ T cells sorted from blood, sampled in a trial of the OX40 agonist ivuxolimab. The receptor was isolated from an adult with an advanced solid tumor such as melanoma, head and neck, liver or kidney cancer. The CDR3 region has the DNA TGCACCAGCAGCCAGTGCCGGCTTGGCTACACCTTC. It codes for CTSSQCRLGYTF.